This TCR beta chain was sequenced during a study of CD8+ T cells in alopecia areata. Study-wide results and limits: Throughout tofacitinib, many expanded lesional clones continued to persist in scalp and blood. Scalp clonality, together with expanded CD8+ clones among the top 100, fell significantly with tofacitinib.

The treatment: oral pan-JAK inhibitor, 5-10 mg twice daily. Starting from PBMCs, sorting isolated CD4+ and CD8+ T cells. Trimming stripped 0 bases from V and 7 bases from J, with 12 bases between. Per germline, CDR1 LGHNA and CDR2 YSLEER. The CDR3 extends over 15 amino acids. This clone appeared many times. As yet, its antigen is unknown. cDNA serving as the sequencing template came from extracted, reverse transcribed RNA. Sequenced by immunoSEQ multiplex PCR; TCRdb stores in-frame clones only, minus some. The table has roughly 220,000 clones, under 70% seen once. The starting material was CD4+ T cells sorted from blood, obtained around week 44, from a patient treated with tofacitinib. The chain has TRBV4-3 and TRBJ2-2, with TRBD2 as a possible D gene (6 bases). The TCR was taken from a human donor with alopecia areata. Written as DNA, the CDR3 is TGCGCCAGCAGCCAAGATCAACTAGCTAGCGGGGAGCTGTTTTTT. Translating it yields CASSQDQLASGELFF.